This T cell receptor beta chain was identified in a study of T cells in tumors after PD-1 blockade. The CDR3 has 18 residues. Germline values: CDR1 LNHDA, CDR2 SQIVND (reference sequence). Trimming removed 3 bases at V and 0 bases at J, with 18 bases between. Data came from immunoSEQ multiplex PCR; TCRdb stores just in-frame clones and leaves some out. The table includes around 50,000 clones, 65% to 85% detected once. The rearrangement uses TRBV19 and TRBJ2-4; possibly TRBD1 for D (6 bases). The TCR sequence derives from a human donor with advanced basal cell or squamous cell carcinoma (not recorded which). This specimen consisted of PBMCs, obtained before anti-PD-1 therapy. DNA of the CDR3: TGTGCCAGTAGTATTGCCAGGGGAAGTGGAAGAGCCAAAAACATTCAGTACTTC. The encoded protein is CASSIARGSGRAKNIQYF.